This passage covers 29 T cell receptor beta chains from one sample sequenced in a study of Graves' ophthalmopathy and Graves' hyperthyroidism (dated by TCRdb to 2017 to 2018). Sequencing relied on an Illumina HiSeq 2000. For repertoire sequencing, TCR beta CDR3 regions were amplified from RNA transcripts. The first round of RT-PCR was done with HTBI primers and the Qiagen OneStep RT-PCR kit, and was followed by a second round of multiplex PCR, then size selection and purification. TCRdb reworked the public reads: Q25 trimming with fastp, MiXCR clone assembly, productive beta chains retained. Rows with one shared CDR3 protein collapse into an entry with the most common genes and DNA. This sample is represented by under 250,000 distinct CDR3 sequences; 25% to 35% of them were singletons. About 9.1% of the sample is taken by the ten largest. What was sequenced was peripheral blood. The source is a man aged 45 to 65 with Graves' ophthalmopathy. Donor details come from another sample of the same person, matched by shared clones.

In this sample, this clonotype turned up many times. The rearrangement links TRBV19 to TRBJ1-6; no reliable D call. V lost 5 bases and J 10 bases, leaving 18 bases between the germline ends. The CDR3 sequence is 15 residues long. The germline V gene has CDR1 LNHDA and CDR2 SQIVND (reference sequence). The CDR3 bases are TGTGCCAGTAGTCCCGCGAGAGGGAACGGATCACCCCTCCACTTT. It specifies CASSPARGNGSPLHF. The whole variable domain, remainder taken from reference TRBV19 and TRBJ1-6, is DGGITQSPKYLFRKEGQNVTLSCEQNLNHDAMYWYRQDPGQGLRLIYYSQIVNDFQKGDIAEGYSVSREKKESFPLTVTSAQKNPTAFYLCASSPARGNGSPLHFGNGTRLTVT.

This clonotype was picked up many times. The J gene is TRBJ2-7, the V gene TRBV28, with 7 bases matching TRBD2. CDR1 MDHEN and CDR2 SYDVKM come from the germline V gene. V was pared by 5 bases and J by 7 bases, with 11 bases of the junction left unmatched. This CDR3 contains 14 residues. The CDR3, as DNA: TGTGCCAGCAGTGCTAGACTAGCACTTGGGGAGCAGTACTTC. Translated: CASSARLALGEQYF.

This chain uses TRBV7-9 with TRBJ1-2, with a weak D call TRBD1 (5 bases). Looked up from germline, CDR1 is SEHNR and CDR2 is FQNEAQ (reference sequence). This CDR3 has 14 amino acids. Between the trimmed V and J ends, which lost 1 base and 4 bases, there was a span of 10 bases. The CDR3 is CASSLGGGTYGYTF. The CDR3 nucleotides are TGTGCCAGCAGCTTAGGTGGAGGGACCTATGGCTACACCTTC.

This clonotype came up many times. This chain connects TRBV2 to TRBJ1-5; D remains ambiguous. Trimming cost V 3 bases and J 2 bases, with 2 bases left between them. This CDR3 contains 12 residues. CDR1 is SNHLY and CDR2 is FYNNEI in the germline V gene. The CDR3 reads CASSEGNQPQHF. CDR3 DNA sequence: TGTGCCAGCAGTGAGGGCAATCAGCCCCAGCATTTT.

This clonotype turned up a few times. The gene calls are TRBV10-2 and TRBJ2-7, with 8 bases that match TRBD1. The CDR3 has 14 amino acids. The germline CDR1 and CDR2 sequences are WSHSY and SAAADI. J was trimmed by 0 bases and V by 10 bases; bases with no gene match: 8. The CDR3 nucleotides are TGCGCCACCCGGAGGGACAGGTTCTCCTACGAGCAGTACTTC. The encoded protein is CATRRDRFSYEQYF.

This clonotype showed up many times. Here the CDR3 DNA reads TGCGCCAGCAGCCAAGACAGGGTAGCGGGAACCTACGAGCAGTACTTC. Translation: CASSQDRVAGTYEQYF. This rearrangement joins TRBV4-1 to TRBJ2-7; TRBD2 aligns across 8 bases. The germline gives CDR1 MGHRA, CDR2 YSYEKL. The CDR3 is made up of 16 amino acids. Losses at the gene ends were 0 bases for V and 2 bases for J; bases not matched to a gene: 6.

Only a few counts were recorded for this clonotype. This sequence joins TRBV12-3 or TRBV12-4 and TRBJ2-5; maybe TRBD1 (5 bases). The CDR3 runs to 14 residues. Trimming stripped 1 base from V and 5 bases from J, with 11 bases between. DNA for the CDR3: TGTGCCAGCAGTTTAGGACTGCAGGGCGAGACCCAGTACTTC. Residues: CASSLGLQGETQYF.

This clonotype was counted ten times or more. V gene TRBV7-2 combines with J gene TRBJ2-5, with D uncertain. Per the germline V gene, CDR1 is SGHTA and CDR2 is FQGNSA. The CDR3 loop spans 15 amino acids. Trimming shortened V by 2 bases and J by 2 bases, and 12 bases separated the two germline ends. CDR3 nucleotides: TGTGCCAGCAGCTTAAGTCATACTACGCAAGAGACCCAGTACTTC. Translating gives CASSLSHTTQETQYF.

The J gene is TRBJ1-2, the V gene TRBV12-3 or TRBV12-4; 10 bases line up with TRBD1. The CDR3 contains 15 residues. V shed 3 bases, J shed 7 bases, and the junction held 8 bases outside the gene matches. The CDR3, as DNA: TGTGCCAGCAGTTTGGGACAGGGGAAAGTGGGTGGCTACACCTTC. Its translation is CASSLGQGKVGGYTF.

The chain recombines TRBV12-3 or TRBV12-4 with TRBJ1-2, with TRBD1 as a possible D gene (6 bases). The CDR3 runs to 13 residues. V lost 4 bases and J lost 5, with 11 bases in between. For the CDR3, the DNA is TGTGCCAGCAGTTACGGACAGCGATATGGCTACACCTTC. Its translation is CASSYGQRYGYTF.

This clonotype was seen more than once but under ten times. V gene TRBV30 combines with J gene TRBJ2-5, with D perhaps TRBD1 (5 bases). The germline V and J ends were trimmed by 2 bases and 3 bases, with 19 bases remaining between them. The length of the CDR3 is 16 residues. Germline V lookup: CDR1 GTSNPN, CDR2 SVGIG (reference sequence). In DNA, the CDR3 is TGTGCCTGGAGTCAGAAGGGGCAGGTGATCGAAGAGACCCAGTACTTC. Its translation is CAWSQKGQVIEETQYF.

The sample holds many counts of this clonotype. The chain employs TRBV7-9 and TRBJ2-7; no firm D call. Germline V gene data show CDR1 as SEHNR and CDR2 as FQNEAQ (reference sequence). V lost 1 base, J lost 2 bases, and 12 bases lay in between. This CDR3 is 15 amino acids long. The CDR3 loop reads CASSLVAEYAYEQYF. CDR3 coding DNA: TGTGCCAGCAGCTTAGTGGCGGAGTACGCCTACGAGCAGTACTTC.

Ten or more counts support this clonotype. This rearrangement joins TRBV6-2 or TRBV6-3 to TRBJ1-5; D is uncertain. V lost 7 bases to trimming and J lost 8 bases, with 15 bases between them. The germline V gene encodes CDR1 MNHEY and CDR2 SVGEGT. The CDR3 has 13 amino acids. CDR3 DNA sequence: TGTGCCAGCATCATCGGGCCAGGCGAGCCCCAGCATTTT. As protein: CASIIGPGEPQHF.

This clonotype showed up many times. The V and J genes are TRBV30 and TRBJ2-7, with D possibly matching TRBD2 (7 bases). Per the germline V gene, CDR1 is GTSNPN and CDR2 is SVGIG (reference sequence). Trimming removed 0 bases from V and 5 bases from J, with 14 bases in between. The CDR3 covers 14 residues. The CDR3 nucleotides are TGTGCCTGGAGTGTAGGTGGGGGGGCTAACGAGCAGTACTTC. The encoded protein is CAWSVGGGANEQYF.

The chain couples TRBV6-2 or TRBV6-3 to TRBJ2-2; 9 bases line up with TRBD1. CDR1 and CDR2 (germline): MNHEY, SVGEGT. The length of the CDR3 is 14 residues. V lost 9 bases, J lost 8 bases, and 10 bases stayed unmatched. In nucleotides, the CDR3 is TGTGCCAGTTCCGCGAGGACAGGGGAAGGGGAGCTGTTTTTT. Encoded protein: CASSARTGEGELFF.

This clonotype was counted many times. The chain carries TRBV29-1 and TRBJ2-7, with a tentative D call TRBD1 (6 bases). The germline CDR1 and CDR2 sequences are SQVTM and ANQGSEA. Trimming cost V 7 bases and J 4 bases, with 11 bases left between them. The CDR3 runs to 11 residues. CDR3 residues: CSAGHQYEQYF. Written as DNA, the CDR3 is TGCAGCGCGGGACATCAATACGAGCAGTACTTC.

The chain carries TRBV6-1 and TRBJ1-2; possibly TRBD1 for D (5 bases). Trimming stripped 5 bases from V and 4 bases from J, with 11 bases between. Germline V gene lookup returns CDR1 MNHNS and CDR2 SASEGT. This CDR3 is built from 13 residues. This chain's CDR3 is CASSPGGFYGYTF. In DNA, the CDR3 is TGTGCCAGCAGTCCGGGGGGATTCTATGGCTACACCTTC.

The genes are TRBV29-1 and TRBJ1-1, with a weak D call TRBD1 (6 bases). With 8 bases removed from V and 5 bases from J, the gap between germline ends came to 15 bases. The CDR3 is made up of 12 amino acids. Germline V gene sequence: CDR1 SQVTM, CDR2 ANQGSEA. In DNA, the CDR3 is TGCAGCTCTCGTAGGGGGGTTACTGAAGCTTTCTTT. Translating it yields CSSRRGVTEAFF.

This clonotype was detected many times. The chain recombines TRBV4-1 with TRBJ1-2; D is unresolved. V lost 4 bases and J 3 bases, leaving 15 bases between the germline ends. The CDR3 covers 15 residues. In germline, CDR1 is MGHRA, CDR2 YSYEKL. The CDR3 region is CASSRGLSWDYGYTF. The CDR3 bases are TGCGCCAGCAGCCGAGGATTAAGTTGGGACTATGGCTACACCTTC.

This clonotype showed up many times. CDR3 amino acids: CASSLAAGVRVTEAFF. The CDR3 DNA reads as TGTGCCAGCAGCTTAGCGGCCGGGGTACGAGTCACTGAAGCTTTCTTT. This rearrangement joins TRBV7-2 to TRBJ1-1; D is unresolved. This CDR3 comprises 16 residues. The germline V gene has CDR1 SGHTA and CDR2 FQGNSA. V was pared by 0 bases and J by 4 bases, with 15 bases between.

This clonotype was observed a handful of times. The rearrangement joins TRBV6-1 to TRBJ1-1; no definite D call. In germline, CDR1 is MNHNS, CDR2 SASEGT. Between the trimmed V and J ends, which lost 6 bases and 1 base, there was a span of 9 bases. This CDR3 has 13 amino acids. In nucleotides, the CDR3 is TGTGCCAGCAGCTGGGCCTCGAACACTGAAGCTTTCTTT. Translated, it gives CASSWASNTEAFF.

V usage is TRBV10-3 and J usage is TRBJ2-1, with 10 bases matching TRBD1. CDR3 length: 14 amino acids. Germline V gene data show CDR1 as ENHRY and CDR2 as SYGVKD. Germline trimming cut 7 bases from V and 6 bases from J; bases unmatched to any gene: 6. The CDR3 DNA follows: TGTGCCATCACCCCGGGACAGGGGCCCAATGAGCAGTTCTTC. Translated, it gives CAITPGQGPNEQFF.

Note on this clonotype: Germline is not matched at one junction end, which may reflect a read error. This chain uses TRBV19 with TRBJ1-5, with no clear D. The CDR3 sequence is 16 residues long. The germline V gene encodes CDR1 LNHDA and CDR2 SQIVND (reference sequence). CDR3 nucleotide sequence: TGTGCCAGTAGTGTAGAGGAGCGCGGTAGCAATCAGCCCCAGCATTTT. Translating gives CASSVEERGSNQPQHF. The complete variable domain, with remaining parts taken from reference TRBV19 and TRBJ1-5, reads DGGITQSPKYLFRKEGQNVTLSCEQNLNHDAMYWYRQDPGQGLRLIYYSQIVNDFQKGDIAEGYSVSREKKESFPLTVTSAQKNPTAFYLCASSVEERGSNQPQHFGDGTRLSIL.

This chain connects TRBV6-1 to TRBJ1-5; weak D call: TRBD1 (5 bases). With 4 bases removed from V and 0 bases from J, the gap between germline ends came to 10 bases. Germline-derived CDR1 and CDR2 are MNHNS and SASEGT. This CDR3 is 15 amino acids long. CDR3 protein: CASSGRQNSNQPQHF. The CDR3 DNA is TGTGCCAGCAGTGGGAGACAGAATAGCAATCAGCCCCAGCATTTT.

This clonotype was recorded at least ten times. J is TRBJ1-6 and V is TRBV12-3 or TRBV12-4; 8 bases map to TRBD1. The CDR3 is 18 amino acids. Trimming removed 1 base from V and 9 bases from J; junction bases left unmatched: 14. CDR3 sequence reads: CASSLVFRQGAVGSPLHF. Written as DNA, the CDR3 is TGTGCCAGCAGTTTAGTTTTTCGGCAGGGGGCTGTCGGTTCACCCCTCCACTTT.

V usage is TRBV20-1 and J usage is TRBJ1-6, with TRBD1 as a possible D gene (5 bases). The CDR3 is 16 residues long. In germline, CDR1 is DFQATT, CDR2 SNEGSKA (reference sequence). Trimming took off 3 bases at V and 0 bases at J, with 12 bases between the two ends. CDR3 protein: CSASQGSSSYNSPLHF. The CDR3 DNA follows: TGCAGTGCTAGTCAGGGCAGTAGCTCCTATAATTCACCCCTCCACTTT.

This clonotype has a count of ten or more. V usage is TRBV27 and J usage is TRBJ1-6; D unresolved. Germline loops: CDR1 MNHEY, CDR2 SMNVEV (reference sequence). CDR3 length: 13 amino acids. Trimming took 2 bases from V and 8 from J, leaving 7 bases between them. CDR3 residues: CASSLDLDSPLHF. The CDR3 DNA reads as TGTGCCAGCAGTTTAGATCTGGATTCACCCCTCCACTTT.

This clonotype was seen many times. CDR3 sequence (DNA): TGTGCCAGTAGTGATCGACAGGGGGCAATCTACGAGCAGTACTTC. This gives the protein CASSDRQGAIYEQYF. This sequence joins TRBV19 and TRBJ2-7; TRBD1 matches at 10 bases. The trim removed 5 bases at V and 3 bases at J, leaving 7 bases unmatched. The CDR3 is made up of 15 amino acids. The germline V gene has CDR1 LNHDA and CDR2 SQIVND (reference sequence).

The chain is built from TRBV12-3 or TRBV12-4 and TRBJ2-3; the D is unclear. Trimming cost V 5 bases and J 6 bases, with 9 bases left between them. There are 12 residues in the CDR3. CDR3 DNA: TGTGCCAGCAGTCCATTGTCGGATACGCAGTATTTT. Protein sequence: CASSPLSDTQYF.